A single sample is the source of the 15 T cell receptor beta chains below, sequenced in a study of shared clonotypes between healthy human individuals. Here immunoSEQ multiplex PCR was the method, and the copy in TCRdb shows in-frame clones only, minus some. The sample has 980,000 or so clones; 70% to 85% are singletons. The sequencing input was memory CD4+ T cells sorted from blood. Subset here: CD45RA-negative fraction. The receptors here all came from a man younger than 30 in good health.

A single count supports this clone. The chain recombines TRBV5-1 with TRBJ1-4; D uncertain. Germline loops: CDR1 SGHRS, CDR2 YFSETQ. The CDR3 contains 14 residues. V was cut by 0 bases and J by 5 bases, with 8 bases left in between. In nucleotides, the CDR3 is TGCGCCAGCAGCTTGGGCAGCCAGAATGAAAAACTGTTTTTT. It yields the protein CASSLGSQNEKLFF.

The chain employs TRBV5-1 and TRBJ1-5, with TRBD1 matching 7 bases. The trim removed 4 bases at V and 4 bases at J, leaving 5 bases unmatched. The CDR3 loop spans 14 amino acids. Germline-derived CDR1 and CDR2 are SGHRS and YFSETQ. CDR3 loop: CASSEGQENQPQHF. In DNA, the CDR3 is TGCGCCAGCAGCGAAGGACAGGAGAATCAGCCCCAGCATTTT. The full variable domain, completed using reference TRBV5-1 and TRBJ1-5, is KAGVTQTPRYLIKTRGQQVTLSCSPISGHRSVSWYQQTPGQGLQFLFEYFSETQRNKGNFPGRFSGRQFSNSRSEMNVSTLELGDSALYLCASSEGQENQPQHFGDGTRLSIL.

This clone occurred once. The V and J genes are TRBV4-1 and TRBJ1-2, with 12 bases identical to TRBD1. Germline V lookup: CDR1 MGHRA, CDR2 YSYEKL. Trimming removed 3 bases from V and 8 bases from J; junction bases left unmatched: 7. The CDR3 is 15 residues long. CDR3 sequence (DNA): TGCGCCAGCAGCCACCCGGGACAGGGGGCGCTGGGCTACACCTTC. It encodes CASSHPGQGALGYTF.

The chain joins TRBV6-1 to TRBJ2-5; no clear D gene. The V and J ends lost 6 bases and 4 bases respectively, with 6 bases between them. The CDR3 has 11 residues. CDR1 is MNHNS and CDR2 is SASEGT in the germline V gene. The CDR3 region is CASSTTETQYF. As DNA, the CDR3 is TGTGCCAGCAGCACAACAGAGACCCAGTACTTC.

The rearrangement links TRBV5-6 to TRBJ1-6, with D perhaps matching TRBD1 (6 bases). The V gene's germline CDR1 is SGHDT and CDR2 YYEEEE. V was trimmed by 2 bases and J by 9 bases, leaving 15 bases between them. This CDR3 contains 15 residues. The CDR3 bases are TGTGCCAGCAGCTTACAGACCAGGGGTGGTTCACCCCTCCACTTT. This sequence encodes CASSLQTRGGSPLHF.

The gene calls are TRBV27 and TRBJ2-1, with D unclear. This CDR3 contains 11 residues. Trimming cost V 9 bases and J 5 bases, with 8 bases left between them. The V gene's germline CDR1 is MNHEY and CDR2 SMNVEV (reference sequence). The CDR3 region has the DNA TGTGCCAGGGAAACCGACAATGAGCAGTTCTTC. Translation gives CARETDNEQFF.

The chain carries TRBV6-4 and TRBJ2-7; D is unclear. In germline, CDR1 is MRHNA, CDR2 SNTAGT. Trimming took off 6 bases at V and 1 base at J, with 4 bases between the two ends. The CDR3 has 11 amino acids. CDR3 bases: TGTGCCAGCAGGGTTTCCTACGAGCAGTACTTC. Residues: CASRVSYEQYF.

The table lists this clone with a count of one. Other nucleotide sequences in the sample specify the same CDR3. This chain joins TRBV5-1 and TRBJ2-3, with 7 positions matching TRBD1. V shed 0 bases and J 0 bases; nucleotides not matched to a gene: 1. CDR1 is SGHRS and CDR2 is YFSETQ in the germline V gene. The CDR3 totals 15 residues. CDR3 DNA sequence: TGCGCCAGCAGCTTGGAAGGGGGCAGCACAGATACGCAGTATTTT. Translation gives CASSLEGGSTDTQYF.

The chain carries TRBV5-6 and TRBJ2-7; TRBD2 matches 11 bases. CDR1 is SGHDT, CDR2 YYEEEE, per germline. This CDR3 spans 15 amino acids. Germline trimming cut 1 base from V and 4 bases from J; bases unmatched to any gene: 4. CDR3 DNA sequence: TGTGCCAGCAGCTTGTCCCGACTAGCGGGGTACGAGCAGTACTTC. Amino acid sequence: CASSLSRLAGYEQYF.

CDR3 protein: CASSLVGGEGSYEQYF. The CDR3 DNA reads TGTGCCAGCAGCTTAGTTGGTGGGGAGGGATCCTACGAGCAGTACTTC. The gene calls are TRBV11-2 and TRBJ2-7; 7 bases are a match to TRBD2. V shed 1 base, J shed 1 base, and the junction held 7 bases outside the gene matches. Germline V lookup: CDR1 SGHAT, CDR2 FQNNGV. The CDR3 contains 16 residues.

The chain joins TRBV9 to TRBJ2-5, with 12 nucleotides matching TRBD1. Unmatched junction bases numbered 6, after V lost 4 bases and J lost 5 bases. Germline loops: CDR1 SGDLS, CDR2 YYNGEE. The CDR3 length is 15 residues. CDR3 sequence reads: CASSSRGQGAETQYF. The CDR3, as DNA: TGTGCCAGCAGCAGCCGGGGACAGGGGGCTGAGACCCAGTACTTC.

This chain uses TRBV28 with TRBJ2-1; possible D gene TRBD2, 6 bases. V was cut by 5 bases and J by 0 bases, with 11 bases left in between. The CDR3 is 15 residues long. Germline CDR1 is MDHEN and CDR2 is SYDVKM. CDR3 sequence: CASSPAGLSYNEQFF. The CDR3 region has the DNA TGTGCCAGCAGTCCCGCGGGACTCTCCTACAATGAGCAGTTCTTC.

The chain couples TRBV29-1 to TRBJ1-2; D is ambiguous. Germline V gene sequence: CDR1 SQVTM, CDR2 ANQGSEA. Deletions cut 3 bases from V and 3 bases from J, with 11 bases between. The CDR3 extends over 13 amino acids. For the CDR3, the DNA is TGCAGCGTTGAGCCCCCGACACACTATGGCTACACCTTC. Protein sequence: CSVEPPTHYGYTF.

V and J are TRBV4-1 and TRBJ2-3; TRBD2 agrees at 8 bases. The CDR3 consists of 16 residues. In germline, CDR1 is MGHRA, CDR2 YSYEKL. J gave up 4 bases and V 2 bases, and 8 bases lay outside the gene matches. The CDR3 DNA reads TGCGCCAGCAGCCAAAATAGCGGGACTGAGGCAGATACGCAGTATTTT. It specifies CASSQNSGTEADTQYF.

V is TRBV7-2 and J is TRBJ1-6, with D perhaps matching TRBD1 (6 bases). Germline values: CDR1 SGHTA, CDR2 FQGNSA. V lost 6 bases to trimming and J lost 0 bases, with 15 bases between them. The CDR3 loop spans 17 amino acids. Here the CDR3 reads CASRFQGSSSYNSPLHF. CDR3 nucleotide sequence: TGTGCCAGCAGATTCCAGGGGAGTAGCTCCTATAATTCACCCCTCCACTTT.